A selection of T cell receptor beta chains follows, all from one sample in a study of blood T cell repertoires in COVID-19. The assay was immunoSEQ multiplex PCR, and TCRdb's table has in-frame clones only and misses some. The profile covers 85,000 to 110,000 clones, with 70% to 90% appearing a single time and just over 3% taken by the ten largest. The material sequenced was peripheral blood. The receptors here all came from a man aged 50 to 60 in a cohort sampled during active COVID-19. CDR3s include the opening cysteine and the closing phenylalanine or tryptophan. D genes are given only for firm matches. A row's size may be missing; if present it is once, few, many or a size class.

J gene: TRBJ1-2; D gene: TRBD1; V gene: TRBV28; clone size: .; CDR3 DNA: TGTGCCAGCAGTTCGACAGGGTTTGGGAGGAACTATGGCTACACCTTC; CDR3 protein: CASSSTGFGRNYGYTF
J gene: TRBJ1-2; D gene: TRBD1; V gene: TRBV19; clone size: .; CDR3 DNA: TGTGCCAGTAGCGGACAGGGCTACTATGGCTACACCTTC; CDR3 protein: CASSGQGYYGYTF
J gene: TRBJ2-3; D gene: .; V gene: TRBV5-1; clone size: .; CDR3 DNA: TGCGCCAGCAGCTTGGGTGGGGCAAACACAGATACGCAGTATTTT; CDR3 protein: CASSLGGANTDTQYF
J gene: TRBJ2-5; D gene: TRBD2; V gene: TRBV10-3; clone size: .; CDR3 DNA: TGTGCCATCGGTTTAGCGGGGGAAGAGACCCAGTACTTC; CDR3 protein: CAIGLAGEETQYF
J gene: TRBJ2-3; D gene: TRBD2; V gene: TRBV14; clone size: .; CDR3 DNA: TGTGCCAGCAGCCAGAGACTAGCCGGCACAGATACGCAGTATTTT; CDR3 protein: CASSQRLAGTDTQYF
J gene: TRBJ1-2; D gene: .; V gene: TRBV3-1/TRBV3-2; clone size: .; CDR3 DNA: TGTGCCAGCAGCCAAGAGGGCAGGGGACATGGCTACACCTTC; CDR3 protein: CASSQEGRGHGYTF
J gene: TRBJ2-5; D gene: TRBD1; V gene: TRBV19; clone size: .; CDR3 DNA: TGTGCCAGTAGTCCGGGACAGTTCCAAGAGACCCAGTACTTC; CDR3 protein: CASSPGQFQETQYF
J gene: TRBJ2-7; D gene: .; V gene: TRBV5-4; clone size: .; CDR3 DNA: TGTGCCAGCAGCTTGGGAGACTACGAGCAGTACTTC; CDR3 protein: CASSLGDYEQYF
J gene: TRBJ2-3; D gene: TRBD2; V gene: TRBV11-2; clone size: .; CDR3 DNA: TGTGCCAGCAGCTTCGGGGGAGGGTTGCCTAGCGGGGCCTGGAAGCAGTATTTT; CDR3 protein: CASSFGGGLPSGAWKQYF
J gene: TRBJ1-2; D gene: TRBD1; V gene: TRBV2; clone size: .; CDR3 DNA: TGTGCCAGCAGTGCCCCCCGGACAGGGAGGGGTGTTGGCTACACCTTC; CDR3 protein: CASSAPRTGRGVGYTF
J gene: TRBJ2-5; D gene: .; V gene: TRBV5-1; clone size: .; CDR3 DNA: TGCGCCAGCAAAATAGGACAGTCTCCGGAGACCCAGTACTTC; CDR3 protein: CASKIGQSPETQYF
J gene: TRBJ1-2; D gene: .; V gene: TRBV28; clone size: .; CDR3 DNA: TGTGCCAGCCTAGGGGCAGCTAACTATGGCTACACCTTC; CDR3 protein: CASLGAANYGYTF
J gene: TRBJ1-1; D gene: .; V gene: TRBV20-1; clone size: .; CDR3 DNA: TGCAGTGCTAGGACCGGGACTGAAGCTTTCTTT; CDR3 protein: CSARTGTEAFF
J gene: TRBJ2-5; D gene: TRBD2; V gene: TRBV5-1; clone size: .; CDR3 DNA: TGCGCCAGCAGCTTGTCTGTCCTCGGGGGGACCAGATCGTACCAAGAGACCCAGTACTTC; CDR3 protein: CASSLSVLGGTRSYQETQYF
J gene: TRBJ1-2; D gene: TRBD1; V gene: TRBV19; clone size: .; CDR3 DNA: TGTGCCAGTAGTGTCGGTACAGGGGACGGCTACACCTTC; CDR3 protein: CASSVGTGDGYTF
J gene: TRBJ2-5; D gene: TRBD1; V gene: TRBV6-5; clone size: once; CDR3 DNA: TGTGCCAGCAGTACAGGGGTCAAGACCCAGTACTTC; CDR3 protein: CASSTGVKTQYF
J gene: TRBJ2-1; D gene: TRBD2; V gene: TRBV4-2; clone size: .; CDR3 DNA: TGTGCCAGCAGCCTCGGAACTAGCGGGGGCTCCTACAATGAGCAGTTCTTC; CDR3 protein: CASSLGTSGGSYNEQFF
J gene: TRBJ2-5; D gene: .; V gene: TRBV7-2; clone size: .; CDR3 DNA: TGTGCCAGCAGTGGGAGGCAAGGGACCCAGTACTTC; CDR3 protein: CASSGRQGTQYF
J gene: TRBJ1-4; D gene: .; V gene: TRBV4-2; clone size: .; CDR3 DNA: TGTGCCAGCAGCCAGGGGGCCCGGTTCGAAAAACTGTTTTTT; CDR3 protein: CASSQGARFEKLFF
J gene: TRBJ2-3; D gene: TRBD2; V gene: TRBV5-1; clone size: .; CDR3 DNA: TGCGCCAGCAGCCAAGGACTAGCGGCTCTCCCGGGAGATACGCAGTATTTT; CDR3 protein: CASSQGLAALPGDTQYF
J gene: TRBJ2-1; D gene: TRBD1; V gene: TRBV24-1; clone size: .; CDR3 DNA: TGTGCCACCAGTGATTACAGGGGCAATGAGCAGTTCTTC; CDR3 protein: CATSDYRGNEQFF
J gene: TRBJ2-7; D gene: .; V gene: TRBV7-2; clone size: .; CDR3 DNA: TGTGCCAGCAGCCCAGACGGGCCACAGGGAGAGCAGTACTTC; CDR3 protein: CASSPDGPQGEQYF
J gene: TRBJ2-5; D gene: .; V gene: TRBV25-1; clone size: .; CDR3 DNA: TGTGCCAGCAGTGAACCTGGCCCTAGAGGGACCCAGTACTTC; CDR3 protein: CASSEPGPRGTQYF
J gene: TRBJ1-6; D gene: .; V gene: TRBV5-6; clone size: .; CDR3 DNA: TGTGCCAGCAGCTCACAGGTTTCCTATAATTCACCCCTCCACTTT; CDR3 protein: CASSSQVSYNSPLHF
J gene: TRBJ2-2; D gene: TRBD2; V gene: TRBV2; clone size: .; CDR3 DNA: TGTGCCAGCAGTAAAGCGGGGGGGTACACCGGGGAGCTGTTTTTT; CDR3 protein: CASSKAGGYTGELFF
J gene: TRBJ2-1; D gene: .; V gene: TRBV27; clone size: .; CDR3 DNA: TGTGCCAGCAGTTTATCGAGGAGCCTTCCGTGGAATGAGCAGTTCTTC; CDR3 protein: CASSLSRSLPWNEQFF
J gene: TRBJ2-3; D gene: TRBD1; V gene: TRBV11-3; clone size: .; CDR3 DNA: TGTGCCAGCAGCACCGGGACAGATTTTACAGATACGCAGTATTTT; CDR3 protein: CASSTGTDFTDTQYF
J gene: TRBJ2-1; D gene: .; V gene: TRBV6-1; clone size: .; CDR3 DNA: TGTGCCAGCAGTGAACTGGGGGCTGGGGGGGGCCGGAGGTACAATGAGCAGTTCTTC; CDR3 protein: CASSELGAGGGRRYNEQFF
J gene: TRBJ2-1; D gene: .; V gene: TRBV7-8; clone size: once; CDR3 DNA: TGTGCCAGCAGCCCCCTGAGGGTTTTGGGTGAGCAGTTCTTC; CDR3 protein: CASSPLRVLGEQFF
J gene: TRBJ1-5; D gene: .; V gene: TRBV4-2; clone size: .; CDR3 DNA: TGTGCCAGCAGCCAAGAGGATGACAGGAATCAGCCCCAGCATTTT; CDR3 protein: CASSQEDDRNQPQHF
J gene: TRBJ1-2; D gene: .; V gene: TRBV9; clone size: .; CDR3 DNA: TGTGCCAGCAGCGCGACATATCAAGCCTATGGCTACACCTTC; CDR3 protein: CASSATYQAYGYTF
J gene: TRBJ2-5; D gene: TRBD2; V gene: TRBV2; clone size: .; CDR3 DNA: TGTGCCAGCAGGGGGACTAGCACGAAGACCCAGTACTTC; CDR3 protein: CASRGTSTKTQYF
J gene: TRBJ1-5; D gene: .; V gene: TRBV10-3; clone size: .; CDR3 DNA: TGTGCCATCAGTGCGGCTCCTCCGGGAGGTCAGCCCCAGCATTTT; CDR3 protein: CAISAAPPGGQPQHF
J gene: TRBJ1-4; D gene: TRBD1; V gene: TRBV5-5; clone size: .; CDR3 DNA: TGTGCCAGCAGTCCAAGACAGGGACAAACTAATGAAAAACTGTTTTTT; CDR3 protein: CASSPRQGQTNEKLFF
J gene: TRBJ1-1; D gene: TRBD1; V gene: TRBV18; clone size: .; CDR3 DNA: TGTGCCAGCTCAAGACAGGGGATGAACACTGAAGCTTTCTTT; CDR3 protein: CASSRQGMNTEAFF
J gene: TRBJ2-5; D gene: .; V gene: TRBV12-3/TRBV12-4; clone size: .; CDR3 DNA: TGTGCCAGCAGTTTGAACTCCGAGACCCAGTACTTC; CDR3 protein: CASSLNSETQYF
J gene: TRBJ2-5; D gene: .; V gene: TRBV6-1; clone size: .; CDR3 DNA: TGTGCCAGCAGTGAGGGTGTGGGAGAGGAGACCCAGTACTTC; CDR3 protein: CASSEGVGEETQYF
J gene: TRBJ2-3; D gene: TRBD2; V gene: TRBV14; clone size: .; CDR3 DNA: TGTGCCAGCAGCCAAGATCTGGGGGGGGTAGACACAGATACGCAGTATTTT; CDR3 protein: CASSQDLGGVDTDTQYF
J gene: TRBJ2-7; D gene: .; V gene: TRBV7-2; clone size: .; CDR3 DNA: TGTGCCAGCAGCCCTTTATACGAGCAGTACTTC; CDR3 protein: CASSPLYEQYF
J gene: TRBJ1-2; D gene: .; V gene: TRBV29-1; clone size: .; CDR3 DNA: TGCAGCGCCCGGGACACCAACTATGGCTACACCTTC; CDR3 protein: CSARDTNYGYTF
J gene: TRBJ2-2; D gene: TRBD2; V gene: TRBV5-1; clone size: .; CDR3 DNA: TGCGCCAGCAGCTTAAACCCGGGGGGGCATAAAACCGGGGAGCTGTTTTTT; CDR3 protein: CASSLNPGGHKTGELFF
J gene: TRBJ1-4; D gene: TRBD1; V gene: TRBV5-8; clone size: .; CDR3 DNA: TGTGCCAGCAGCCTGGGACAGGGGGCTGGAGAAAAACTGTTTTTT; CDR3 protein: CASSLGQGAGEKLFF
J gene: TRBJ2-3; D gene: TRBD2; V gene: TRBV10-3; clone size: .; CDR3 DNA: TGTGCCATCAGTAGCGGGACTTACACAGATACGCAGTATTTT; CDR3 protein: CAISSGTYTDTQYF
J gene: TRBJ2-7; D gene: TRBD1; V gene: TRBV7-9; clone size: once; CDR3 DNA: TGTGCCAGCAGCCTGGGACAGGGATCGGACGAGCAGTACTTC; CDR3 protein: CASSLGQGSDEQYF
J gene: TRBJ2-2; D gene: TRBD1; V gene: TRBV29-1; clone size: .; CDR3 DNA: TGCAGCGTTAAAGACAGGGGCGCCGGCACCGGGGAGCTGTTTTTT; CDR3 protein: CSVKDRGAGTGELFF